This T cell receptor (beta chain) was documented in a study of T-cell reconstitution after alpha-beta-depleted transplantation in children. Study results and caveats: By one year post-transplant, T-cell counts and diversity largely arose from T cells that were newly produced. Two months or so post-transplant, alpha-beta T cells reportedly derived from several hundred expanded graft clones. Some patients showed high day-60 TCRbeta diversity, which derived from surviving recipient T cells and thymic progenitors.

Preparation of the TCRbeta library was carried out with unique molecular identifiers. TCRdb analysed the PCR reads with MiXCR anew, one entry per CDR3 protein. Of 450,000 to 600,000 distinct CDR3 sequences listed, approximately 10% are singletons. This clonotype appeared a few times. The antigen remains unidentified. CDR1 is LNHNV and CDR2 is YYDKDF in the germline V gene (reference sequence). V was trimmed by 4 bases and J by 3 bases, leaving 19 bases between them. This CDR3 has 17 amino acids. This clonotype was sampled from a child aged 2-15 years with inherited bone marrow failure, due to receive a stem cell transplant. The chain carries TRBV15 and TRBJ2-1, with D perhaps TRBD2 (6 bases). The sample in question was PBMCs, obtained before TCRalphabeta/CD19-depleted stem cell transplant. The CDR3 region is CATSTATRDVLYNEQFF. CDR3 nucleotide sequence: TGTGCCACCAGCACCGCTACGCGGGACGTCCTCTACAATGAGCAGTTCTTC. Full variable domain (missing parts from reference TRBV15 and TRBJ2-1): DAMVIQNPRYQVTQFGKPVTLSCSQTLNHNVMYWYQQKSSQAPKLLFHYYDKDFNNEADTPDNFQSRRPNTSFCFLDIRSPGLGDTAMYLCATSTATRDVLYNEQFFGPGTRLTVL.